Presented here are 9 T cell receptor beta chains from one specimen sequenced in a study of blood T cell repertoires in COVID-19. TCRdb keeps only in-frame clones here, not all; method: immunoSEQ multiplex PCR. The table shows fewer than 120,000 clones, with about 79% occurring only once. The sample consisted of peripheral blood. These receptor sequences come from a woman of 80 years or more with active or convalescent COVID-19.

This clone was counted between two and nine times. This CDR3 reads CASSWDSTSDQPQHF. CDR3 bases: TGTGCCAGCAGCTGGGACAGCACCTCTGATCAGCCCCAGCATTTT. V usage is TRBV5-8 and J usage is TRBJ1-5; TRBD1 agrees at 7 bases. The CDR3 loop spans 15 amino acids. The V and J ends lost 3 bases and 5 bases, in that order; junction bases with no gene match: 8. Germline V gives CDR1 SGHTS, CDR2 YDEGEE.

This clone was counted a few times. This chain joins TRBV9 and TRBJ1-1, with 9 bases aligning to TRBD1. J gave up 13 bases and V 0 bases, and 10 bases lay outside the gene matches. The CDR3 is 14 residues long. Germline-derived CDR1 and CDR2 are SGDLS and YYNGEE. This chain's CDR3 is CASSVAPGQGLFFF. As DNA, the CDR3 is TGTGCCAGCAGCGTAGCTCCGGGACAGGGCTTGTTTTTCTTT. Supplemented by reference TRBV9 and TRBJ1-1, the full variable domain reads DSGVTQTPKHLITATGQRVTLRCSPRSGDLSVYWYQQSLDQGLQFLIQYYNGEERAKGNILERFSAQQFPDLHSELNLSSLELGDSALYFCASSVAPGQGLFFFGQGTRLTVV.

The chain recombines TRBV28 with TRBJ1-5; possible D gene TRBD1, 5 bases. The CDR3 extends over 13 amino acids. Germline V gene sequence: CDR1 MDHEN, CDR2 SYDVKM. V was cut by 8 bases and J by 5 bases, with 13 bases left in between. The CDR3 region is CASVIGAYQPQHF. CDR3 sequence (DNA): TGTGCCAGCGTAATAGGGGCATATCAGCCCCAGCATTTT. Variable domain in full (rest from reference TRBV28 and TRBJ1-5): DVKVTQSSRYLVKRTGEKVFLECVQDMDHENMFWYRQDPGLGLRLIYFSYDVKMKEKGDIPEGYSVSREKKERFSLILESASTNQTSMYLCASVIGAYQPQHFGDGTRLSIL.

The CDR3: CASSPRGGGFDSPLHF. The CDR3 DNA reads TGTGCCAGCAGCCCCCGCGGAGGGGGCTTCGATTCACCCCTCCACTTT. The chain employs TRBV5-6 and TRBJ1-6; 7 nucleotides match TRBD1. The V gene end was trimmed by 4 bases and the J gene end by 8 bases; junction bases not matched to a gene: 12. This CDR3 has 16 amino acids. The germline V gene encodes CDR1 SGHDT and CDR2 YYEEEE.

The chain has TRBV13 and TRBJ1-1; no clear D. From germline, CDR1 is PRHDT and CDR2 FYEKMQ (reference sequence). V was cut by 5 bases and J by 0 bases, with 7 bases left in between. The CDR3 spans 13 residues. The CDR3: CASSLSMNTEAFF. The CDR3 bases are TGTGCCAGCAGCCTATCCATGAACACTGAAGCTTTCTTT.

The chain carries TRBV4-2 and TRBJ2-6; D is uncertain. Per the germline V gene, CDR1 is LGHNA and CDR2 is YNFKEQ. With 4 bases removed from V and 0 bases from J, the gap between germline ends came to 10 bases. This CDR3 has 16 amino acids. The CDR3 here is CASSPYSSSGANVLTF. CDR3 nucleotides: TGTGCCAGCAGCCCCTACTCAAGCTCTGGGGCCAACGTCCTGACTTTC.

This clone was counted once. The chain uses TRBV7-9 and TRBJ1-2, with D maybe TRBD1 (5 bases). This CDR3 comprises 15 residues. The ends were cut back, 2 bases at V and 5 bases at J, with 15 bases in the middle. Germline CDR1 SEHNR, CDR2 FQNEAQ (reference sequence). CDR3 sequence: CASSLYLDNEYGYTF. The CDR3, as DNA: TGTGCCAGCAGCTTATATTTGGACAATGAATATGGCTACACCTTC.

The chain has TRBV7-9 and TRBJ2-5; maybe TRBD2 (6 bases). V gave up 6 bases and J gave up 5 bases, with 10 bases separating them. Germline assignment: CDR1 SEHNR and CDR2 FQNEAQ (reference sequence). The CDR3 runs to 12 residues. Written as DNA, the CDR3 is TGTGCCAGCAGTACGGAGGGCGAGACCCAGTACTTC. This encodes CASSTEGETQYF.

J is TRBJ2-1 and V is TRBV7-9, with 8 positions matching TRBD2. From germline, CDR1 is SEHNR and CDR2 FQNEAQ (reference sequence). Losses at the gene ends were 2 bases for V and 0 bases for J; bases not matched to a gene: 12. The CDR3 consists of 19 residues. The CDR3 here is CASSLRRGLAGSSYNEQFF. The DNA for the CDR3 is TGTGCCAGCAGCTTAAGGCGGGGGCTAGCGGGTAGCTCCTACAATGAGCAGTTCTTC.